Included here is one T cell receptor (beta chain) sequence, with context. The data originate from a study of blood T cell repertoires in COVID-19. In the study overall: Sample material is recorded as cDNA or gDNA derived from T cells, B-cell-depleted T cells, or PBMCs.

Individuals aged about 18 to 89 years were recruited from 24 US areas. Clinical history reported by participants formed the basis on which cohorts were assigned. Before being deemed recovered, Cohort 3 donors had two negative PCRs, clearance, or symptom resolution. Here immunoSEQ multiplex PCR was the method, and the copy in TCRdb shows in-frame clones only, minus some. The repertoire holds almost 400,000 clones, around nine tenths seen once, with 1.7% in the top ten. This CDR3 is built from 16 residues. In germline, CDR1 is MNHNS, CDR2 SASEGT. Trimming removed 2 bases at V and 3 bases at J, with 13 bases between.

The clonotype comes from a woman in her 30s who had recovered from COVID-19. The sequencing input was PBMCs or T cells enriched from blood (not recorded which). This chain joins TRBV6-1 and TRBJ2-2; tentative D call: TRBD2 (6 bases). This CDR3 is CASSELSGGDTGELFF. DNA of the CDR3: TGTGCCAGCAGTGAACTATCAGGCGGGGACACCGGGGAGCTGTTTTTT.